This TCR beta chain was documented in a study of T cells after yellow fever vaccination. TCRdb redid the calling of the 5' RACE reads with MiXCR, one entry per CDR3 protein. The sample shows more than 120,000 distinct CDR3 sequences, about 8% of them seen only once. With 1 base clipped from V and 7 bases from J, the junction kept 4 bases outside the gene matches. The CDR3 runs 15 residues. Germline CDR1 LGHNA, CDR2 YSLEER. There are many counts of this clonotype. V and J are TRBV4-3 and TRBJ2-1; 10 nucleotides align to TRBD2. This receptor was identified in a man aged 25 to 45 who received the YFV17D yellow fever vaccine. The sample in question was CD4+ T cells sorted from PBMCs, obtained 5 days after the yellow fever booster vaccination. CDR3 DNA sequence: TGCGCCAGCAGCCAAGGATCTAGCGGGAGTAATGAGCAGTTCTTC. This gives the protein CASSQGSSGSNEQFF.